The sequence of this T cell receptor beta chain was determined in a study of molecular identifiers for immune sequencing clone quantification. Broader study findings: Same-barcode identical TCR molecules could make highly expanded clones look smaller than they are. The study reportedly detected spiked Jurkat TCR RNA from one cell among about 970,000 naive cells.

The CDR3 is 12 amino acids. The V gene's germline CDR1 is SNHLY and CDR2 FYNNEI. V lost 7 bases, J lost 2 bases, and 7 bases lay in between. The authors gated naive CD8 T cells as CD8+CD4-CCR7+CD45RA+ for sorting. This clonotype was recorded many times. Its matching antigen is unknown. MiXCR, applied by TCRdb to the PCR reads, yields one record per CDR3 protein. The table has around 40,000 distinct CDR3 sequences, 15% to 20% seen once. The sequence was collected from a human donor in good health. Some libraries in this study had Jurkat cell RNA spiked in. The chain employs TRBV2 and TRBJ2-3, with D unresolved. Sequencing was performed on naive CD8+ T cells from blood, with Jurkat cell RNA spiked in. Subset meaning: FACS-sorted CD8+CD4-CCR7+CD45RA+ naive T cells. DNA for the CDR3: TGTGCCAGCATCGAATCCACAGATACGCAGTATTTT. This gives the protein CASIESTDTQYF.